These T cell receptor beta chains were read from a single sample in a study of cytomegalovirus exposure and HLA in healthy donors. Only in-frame clones appear in the TCRdb table, and some are missing; sequencing was by immunoSEQ multiplex PCR. This table has over 100,000 clones, around three quarters appearing once. Material for sequencing was PBMCs. Receptors originate from a man aged 25 to 45 in good health and CMV-seropositive. CDR3s include the opening cysteine and the closing phenylalanine or tryptophan. D genes are given only for firm matches. A row's size may be missing; if present it is once, few, many or a size class.

TRBV30,many,TRBJ1-2,TRBD1,TGTGCCTGGAGGGGACTGACAGGGGGCGCCTATGGCTACACCTTC,CAWRGLTGGAYGYTF
TRBV30,.,TRBJ2-5,.,TGTGCCTGGGACGGATACAGGTTTCCAGAGACCCAGTACTTC,CAWDGYRFPETQYF
TRBV4-3,once,TRBJ2-5,TRBD2,TGCGCCAGCAGCCAAGATTCTAGCGGGGGAGAGACCCAGTACTTC,CASSQDSSGGETQYF
TRBV2,.,TRBJ1-2,.,TGTGCCAGCAGTGACGTGGGGGGGGATAACTATGGCTACCCCTTC,CASSDVGGDNYGYPF
TRBV7-9,.,TRBJ2-1,.,TGTTCCAGCAGCTTACGCTACAATGAGCAGTTCTTC,CSSSLRYNEQFF
TRBV6-6,once,TRBJ2-3,TRBD1,TGTGCCAGCAGTTACCGGGCCGACAGGGGAGATACGCAGTATTTT,CASSYRADRGDTQYF
TRBV4-3,few,TRBJ2-3,.,TGCGCCAGCAGCCTCGTGCGTTTAGATACGCAGTATTTT,CASSLVRLDTQYF
TRBV7-9,.,TRBJ2-7,.,TGTGCCAGCAGCTTAGTGGGGGACATCCCCTACGAGCAGTACTTC,CASSLVGDIPYEQYF
TRBV2,.,TRBJ1-5,.,TGTGCCAGCAGTGTGGGGCCGCTCAATCAGCCCCAGCATTTT,CASSVGPLNQPQHF
TRBV15,.,TRBJ2-7,TRBD2,TGTGCCACCAGCAGACCGGGACTAGCCAACGAGCAGTACTTC,CATSRPGLANEQYF
TRBV7-6,once,TRBJ2-4,.,TGTGCCAGCAGCTCACCTGTGGGGCAGGGCGGAAACATTCAGTACTTC,CASSSPVGQGGNIQYF
TRBV30,.,TRBJ1-6,.,TGTGCCTGGAGTGTTAGCCAGGGGAATTCACCCCTCCACTTT,CAWSVSQGNSPLHF
TRBV5-1,.,TRBJ1-5,.,TGCGCCAGCAGCTTGTTCCCACCCCGTCCAGGGGATCAGCCCCAGCATTTT,CASSLFPPRPGDQPQHF
TRBV7-8,.,TRBJ2-5,.,TGTGCCAGCAGCTTAGGCTACGGAGAGACCCAGTACTTC,CASSLGYGETQYF
TRBV28,.,TRBJ1-1,.,TGTGCCAGCAGTTTAAGTATTGGGGCGAACACTGAAGCTTTCTTT,CASSLSIGANTEAFF
TRBV2,.,TRBJ2-1,.,TGTGCCAGCAGCAGTGACAACTACAATGAGCAGTTCTTC,CASSSDNYNEQFF
TRBV29-1,.,TRBJ2-2,TRBD2,TGCAGCGTTGCTCTAGCGGACCCCGTCACCGGGGAGCTGTTTTTT,CSVALADPVTGELFF
TRBV10-3,.,TRBJ2-3,TRBD1,TGTGCCATCAGTTTCCTCCGCGACAGGGAAACAGATACGCAGTATTTT,CAISFLRDRETDTQYF
TRBV5-6,.,TRBJ2-5,TRBD1,TGTGCCAGCAGCATAGGACAGGGGGTTCAAGAGACCCAGTACTTC,CASSIGQGVQETQYF
TRBV6-6,once,TRBJ2-1,TRBD2,TGTGCCAGCAGTTACCAAGCGGGGGGACTCAATGAGCAGTTCTTC,CASSYQAGGLNEQFF
TRBV4-3,.,TRBJ2-7,.,TGCGCCAGCAGCCAAGGAGTGTCCTACGAGCAGTACTTC,CASSQGVSYEQYF
TRBV30,.,TRBJ2-5,TRBD2,TGCAGTGGGGGGGTCGGAGAGACCCAATACTTC,CSGGVGETQYF
TRBV28,.,TRBJ1-5,TRBD1,TGTGCCAGCACTGCAGGGGGTCCTAATCAGCCCCAGCATTTT,CASTAGGPNQPQHF
TRBV19,few,TRBJ2-1,.,TGTGCCAGTAGTATGGGCAGGGCGTACAATGAGCAGTTCTTC,CASSMGRAYNEQFF
TRBV5-1,.,TRBJ1-2,.,TGCGCCAGCAGCCCCAGGGGAGCCTATGGCTACACCTTC,CASSPRGAYGYTF
TRBV7-2,.,TRBJ2-3,.,TGTGCCAGCAGCTTACCTAGCACAGATACGCAGTATTTT,CASSLPSTDTQYF
TRBV5-1,.,TRBJ2-7,.,TGCGCCAGCAGTTATGACGGGTACTCCTACGAGCAGTACTTC,CASSYDGYSYEQYF
TRBV7-9,many,TRBJ2-1,TRBD1,TGTGCCAGCAGCTTTGGGAAGGACAGGGGGCACAATGAGCAGTTCTTC,CASSFGKDRGHNEQFF
TRBV6-1,few,TRBJ2-3,TRBD1,TGTGCCAGCAGTTGGCAGGGGGAAACAGATACGCAGTATTTT,CASSWQGETDTQYF
TRBV5-1,.,TRBJ2-7,TRBD2,TGCGCCAGCAGCCGCGACAGGACACTAGCGGGGGGCCCCTCCGAGCAGTACTTC,CASSRDRTLAGGPSEQYF
TRBV10-3,.,TRBJ2-3,.,TGTGCCGTGAAAACCGGGGTCGCCACAGATACGCAGTATTTT,CAVKTGVATDTQYF
TRBV10-3,.,TRBJ2-3,TRBD1,TGTGCCATCAGTGAGCTGAACAGGGGGGATACGCAGTATTTT,CAISELNRGDTQYF
TRBV7-8,.,TRBJ1-2,TRBD1,TGTGCCAGCAGCTTAGTTAGCGGGGGGGACAGGGGTGTTAATGGCTACACCTTC,CASSLVSGGDRGVNGYTF
TRBV5-4,.,TRBJ1-4,.,TGTGCCAGCAGCTTGGGGCAGGGTAGGGCTGAAAAACTGTTTTTT,CASSLGQGRAEKLFF
TRBV15,.,TRBJ2-1,TRBD2,TGTGCCACCAGCAGAGGAGGGACTAGCGGGGGGGTAAGGGGGAATGAGCAGTTCTTC,CATSRGGTSGGVRGNEQFF
TRBV9,.,TRBJ2-1,.,TGTGCCAGCAGCGTGGCTATTGGGACTCCGCCGGGGACCGAGCAGTTCTTC,CASSVAIGTPPGTEQFF
TRBV6-6,few,TRBJ1-4,.,TGTGCCAGCAGCAGGGTGAATGAAAAACTGTTTTTT,CASSRVNEKLFF